This T cell receptor (beta chain) derives from a study of T cells after yellow fever vaccination. As for the study in general: It was with CD3, CD45RA, CCR7 and CD95 that the EM, EMRA, CM and Tscm memory subsets were sorted.

This clonotype came up many times. The CDR3 loop spans 15 amino acids. Germline CDR1 is PRHDT and CDR2 is FYEKMQ (reference sequence). With 5 bases removed from V and 3 bases from J, the gap between germline ends came to 17 bases. UMIs and a universal primer site were added when TCR cDNA was made by 5'RACE template switching. TCRdb re-called the 5' RACE reads through MiXCR, storing one row per CDR3 protein. The table includes about 12,000 distinct CDR3 sequences, under 6% detected once. The receptor was derived from a man aged 25 to 40 who received the YFV17D yellow fever vaccine. The genes are TRBV13 and TRBJ2-7, with D possibly being TRBD2 (6 bases). The sample here was PBMCs, either bulk or a sorted T-cell subset (CD4+, CD8+, memory, or dextramer-sorted; not recorded which), taken on the day of the yellow fever booster vaccination. The CDR3 coding sequence is TGTGCCAGCAGCCACGTTTTGGCGGGGCACTACGAGCAGTACTTC. It is translated as CASSHVLAGHYEQYF.